The 7 T cell receptor beta chains listed next were all sequenced from one sample in a study of shared clonotypes between healthy human individuals. This table comes from immunoSEQ multiplex PCR, and its TCRdb copy is limited to in-frame clones, with some not included. The table lists around 690,000 clones, less than 95% of them singletons. The material sequenced was memory CD8+ T cells from PBMCs. Subset reported: CD45RO+ cells pooled with CCR7-negative TemRA cells. These receptors all stem from a man younger than 35 in good health. Some clones in this sample may be carry-over from other donors' samples.

The gene calls are TRBV6-1 and TRBJ1-2, with D unresolved. V was cut by 4 bases and J by 5 bases, with 20 bases left in between. The CDR3 consists of 16 residues. From germline, CDR1 is MNHNS and CDR2 SASEGT. CDR3 protein: CASSAAESPIYYGYTF. The CDR3 DNA follows: TGTGCCAGCAGTGCCGCAGAATCCCCCATCTATTATGGCTACACCTTC.

This chain links TRBV7-3 with TRBJ2-2, with 7 bases fitting TRBD1. The CDR3 consists of 17 residues. V lost 1 base, J lost 8 bases, and 13 bases stayed unmatched. CDR1 SGHTA and CDR2 FQGTGA come from the germline V gene. In DNA form, the CDR3 reads TGTGCCAGCAGCTTAATGGTTGGGACAGCTCGCCAAGGGGAGCTGTTTTTT. It codes for CASSLMVGTARQGELFF.

CDR3 sequence: CASTPRAGYEAFF. CDR3 sequence (DNA): TGTGCCAGCACCCCCCGGGCAGGATATGAAGCTTTCTTT. The chain has TRBV7-9 and TRBJ1-1; no reliable D call. Germline CDR1 SEHNR, CDR2 FQNEAQ (reference sequence). This CDR3 spans 13 amino acids. V gave up 7 bases and J gave up 7 bases, with 16 bases separating them.

V gene TRBV15 combines with J gene TRBJ2-5; TRBD1 matches 8 bases. Germline V gene lookup returns CDR1 LNHNV and CDR2 YYDKDF (reference sequence). After removal of 4 bases from V and 4 bases from J, the junction contained 5 bases not matched to a gene. The CDR3 spans 14 residues. The CDR3 region is CATSTLGQGETQYF. CDR3 DNA: TGTGCCACCAGCACTCTAGGACAGGGAGAGACCCAGTACTTC.

Details on this clone: Other DNA sequences in this sample translate to the same CDR3. The chain links TRBV7-3 to TRBJ2-3; 7 nucleotides agree with TRBD2. Trimming cost V 5 bases and J 0 bases; bases outside gene matches: 2. The CDR3 spans 14 residues. The germline gives CDR1 SGHTA, CDR2 FQGTGA. The CDR3 region is CASSLSGSTDTQYF. CDR3 nucleotide sequence: TGTGCCAGCAGCCTTAGCGGGAGCACAGATACGCAGTATTTT.

The chain carries TRBV7-9 and TRBJ2-1; no firm D call. There are 13 residues in the CDR3. Germline V gives CDR1 SEHNR, CDR2 FQNEAQ (reference sequence). The V and J ends lost 4 bases and 4 bases respectively, with 8 bases between them. The CDR3 region is CASSYDGYNEQFF. Here the CDR3 DNA reads TGTGCCAGCAGCTATGACGGATACAATGAGCAGTTCTTC.

V and J are TRBV5-1 and TRBJ2-2, with 10 bases fitting TRBD2. V lost 1 base and J lost 7; bases outside the gene matches: 10. The CDR3 has 17 amino acids. Germline assignment: CDR1 SGHRS and CDR2 YFSETQ. CDR3 residues: CASSLYASGRGGGELFF. The CDR3 DNA reads as TGCGCCAGCAGCTTGTATGCTAGCGGGAGAGGAGGCGGGGAGCTGTTTTTT.